This T cell receptor beta chain was recorded in a study of shared clonotypes between healthy human individuals. Trimming shortened V by 0 bases and J by 2 bases, and 14 bases separated the two germline ends. Per the germline V gene, CDR1 is SGHTA and CDR2 is FQGNSA. The CDR3 extends over 16 amino acids. In this sample, this clone turned up once. No antigen is known for it. Findings and caveats of the study: Having only a few donors restricted how much genetic and exposure-history diversity was captured.

The test was conducted at deep level. Generated by immunoSEQ multiplex PCR, the TCRdb table keeps only in-frame clones and is missing some. This sample yields around 1.9 million clones, of which about 94% are seen a single time; less than 2% belongs to the top ten. CD8 cells classed as naive were CD45RO-negative and positively selected for CCR7, excluding terminally differentiated effector memory CD45RA+ cells. Caucasian adults residing in Nashville, Tennessee made up all the donors. This TCR came from a man aged 18 to 30 in good health. Some clones in this sample may be carry-over from other donors' samples. V gene TRBV7-2 combines with J gene TRBJ2-7; D not certain. Sequencing was done on a sample of naive CD8+ T cells from PBMCs. In nucleotides, the CDR3 is TGTGCCAGCAGCTTAGCGACCACGGGCATTACCTACGAGCAGTACTTC. As protein: CASSLATTGITYEQYF.